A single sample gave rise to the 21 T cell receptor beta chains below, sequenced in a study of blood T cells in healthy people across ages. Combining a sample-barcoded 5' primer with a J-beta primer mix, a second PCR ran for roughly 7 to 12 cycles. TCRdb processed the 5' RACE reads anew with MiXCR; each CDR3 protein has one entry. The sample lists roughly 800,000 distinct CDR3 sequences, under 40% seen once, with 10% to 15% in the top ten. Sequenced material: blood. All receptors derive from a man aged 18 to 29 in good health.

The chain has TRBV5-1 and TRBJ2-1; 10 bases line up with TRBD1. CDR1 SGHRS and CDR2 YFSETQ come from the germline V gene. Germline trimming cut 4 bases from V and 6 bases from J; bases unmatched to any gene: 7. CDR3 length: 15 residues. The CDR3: CASSHRTGGFNEQFF. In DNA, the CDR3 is TGCGCCAGCAGCCATCGGACAGGGGGGTTCAATGAGCAGTTCTTC. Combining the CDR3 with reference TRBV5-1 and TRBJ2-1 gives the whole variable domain KAGVTQTPRYLIKTRGQQVTLSCSPISGHRSVSWYQQTPGQGLQFLFEYFSETQRNKGNFPGRFSGRQFSNSRSEMNVSTLELGDSALYLCASSHRTGGFNEQFFGPGTRLTVL.

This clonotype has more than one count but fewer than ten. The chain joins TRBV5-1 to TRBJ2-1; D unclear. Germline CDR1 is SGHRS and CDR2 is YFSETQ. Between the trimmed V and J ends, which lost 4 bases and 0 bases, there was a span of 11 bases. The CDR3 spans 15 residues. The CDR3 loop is CASSQTKSSYNEQFF. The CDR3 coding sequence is TGCGCCAGCAGCCAAACTAAGAGCTCCTACAATGAGCAGTTCTTC.

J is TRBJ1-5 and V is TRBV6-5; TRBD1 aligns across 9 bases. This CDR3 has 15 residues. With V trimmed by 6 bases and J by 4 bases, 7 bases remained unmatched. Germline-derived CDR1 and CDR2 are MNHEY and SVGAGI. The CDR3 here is CASSVGTGRNQPQHF. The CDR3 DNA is TGTGCCAGCAGCGTCGGGACAGGGAGGAATCAGCCCCAGCATTTT.

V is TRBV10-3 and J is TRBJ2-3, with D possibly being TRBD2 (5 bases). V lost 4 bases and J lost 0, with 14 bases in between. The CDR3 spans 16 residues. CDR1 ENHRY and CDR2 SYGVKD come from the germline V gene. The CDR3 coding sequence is TGTGCCATCAGTGTGAGGGCAGCTTCTAGCACAGATACGCAGTATTTT. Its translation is CAISVRAASSTDTQYF.

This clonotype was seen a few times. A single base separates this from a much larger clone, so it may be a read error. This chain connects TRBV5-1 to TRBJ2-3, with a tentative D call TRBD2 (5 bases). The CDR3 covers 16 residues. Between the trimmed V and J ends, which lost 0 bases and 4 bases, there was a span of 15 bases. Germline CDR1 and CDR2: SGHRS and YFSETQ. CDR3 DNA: TGCGCCAGCAGCTTGGGCCGACGAGCGGACGCAGATACGCAGTATTTT. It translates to CASSLGRRADADTQYF.

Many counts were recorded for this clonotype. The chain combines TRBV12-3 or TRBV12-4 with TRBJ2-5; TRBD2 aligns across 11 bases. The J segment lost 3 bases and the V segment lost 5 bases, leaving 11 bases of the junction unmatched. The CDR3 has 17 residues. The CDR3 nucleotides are TGTGCCAGCAGTCTAAGAACCGAGGGACTAGCGGAAGAGACCCAGTACTTC. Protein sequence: CASSLRTEGLAEETQYF.

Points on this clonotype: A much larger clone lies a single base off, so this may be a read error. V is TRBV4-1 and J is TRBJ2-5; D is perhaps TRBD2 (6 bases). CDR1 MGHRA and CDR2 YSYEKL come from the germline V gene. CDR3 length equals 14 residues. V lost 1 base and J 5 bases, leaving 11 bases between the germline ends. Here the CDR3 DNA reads TGCGCCAGCAGCCAAGTAGGAGGGAAGGAGACCCAGTACTTC. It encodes CASSQVGGKETQYF.

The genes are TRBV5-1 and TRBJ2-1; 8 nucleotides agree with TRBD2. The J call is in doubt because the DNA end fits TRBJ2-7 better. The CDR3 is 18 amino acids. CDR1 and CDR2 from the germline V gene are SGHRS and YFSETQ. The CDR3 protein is CASSSRPVDRGGYNEQYF. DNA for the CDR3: TGCGCCAGCAGCTCACGGCCAGTTGATCGGGGGGGCTACAATGAGCAGTACTTC.

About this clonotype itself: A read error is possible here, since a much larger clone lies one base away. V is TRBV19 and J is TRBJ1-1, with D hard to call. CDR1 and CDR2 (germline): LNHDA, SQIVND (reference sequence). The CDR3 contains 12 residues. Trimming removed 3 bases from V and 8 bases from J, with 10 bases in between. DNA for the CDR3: TGTGCCAGTAGTATCGTTTTTATCGAAGCTTTCTTT. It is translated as CASSIVFIEAFF.

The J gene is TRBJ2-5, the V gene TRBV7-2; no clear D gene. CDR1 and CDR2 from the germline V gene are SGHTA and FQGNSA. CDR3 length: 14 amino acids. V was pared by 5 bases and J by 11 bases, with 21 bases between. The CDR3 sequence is CASSKHQLGSEQYF. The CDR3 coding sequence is TGTGCCAGCAGCAAACACCAGCTGGGCTCTGAGCAGTACTTC.

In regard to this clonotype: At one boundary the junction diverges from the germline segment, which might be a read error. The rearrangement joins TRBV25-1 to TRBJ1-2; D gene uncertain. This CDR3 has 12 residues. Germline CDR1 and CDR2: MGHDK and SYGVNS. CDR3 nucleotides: TGTGCCAGCAGCGGGGTAACTTATGGCTACATCTTC. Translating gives CASSGVTYGYIF.

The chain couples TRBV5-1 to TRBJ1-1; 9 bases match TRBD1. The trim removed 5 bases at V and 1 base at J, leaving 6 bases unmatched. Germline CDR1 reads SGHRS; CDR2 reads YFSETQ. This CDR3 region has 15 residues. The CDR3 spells CASRTGGSPNTEAFF. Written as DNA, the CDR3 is TGCGCCAGCAGAACAGGGGGCTCGCCGAACACTGAAGCTTTCTTT.

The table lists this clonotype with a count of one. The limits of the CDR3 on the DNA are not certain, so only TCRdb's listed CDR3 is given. The CDR3 sequence is CAGSYGCTF. The rearrangement uses TRBV28 and TRBJ1-2. The CDR3 is 9 amino acids long, termini counted. Germline V lookup: CDR1 MDHEN, CDR2 SYDVKM.

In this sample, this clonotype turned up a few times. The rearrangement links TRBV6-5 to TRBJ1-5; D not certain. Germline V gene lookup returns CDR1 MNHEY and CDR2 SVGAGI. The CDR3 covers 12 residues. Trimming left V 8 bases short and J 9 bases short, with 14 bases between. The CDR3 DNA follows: TGTGCCAGCGGGTCCCTTGATGGGCCCCAGCATTTT. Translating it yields CASGSLDGPQHF.

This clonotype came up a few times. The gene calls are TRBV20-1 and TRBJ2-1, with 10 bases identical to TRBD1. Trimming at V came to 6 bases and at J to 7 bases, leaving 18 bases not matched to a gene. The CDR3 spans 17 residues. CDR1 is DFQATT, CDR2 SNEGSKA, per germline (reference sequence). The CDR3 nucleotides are TGCAGTGCCCCCGTCGAGACAGGGGGCTCTCTCAGGAATGAGCAGTTCTTC. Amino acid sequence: CSAPVETGGSLRNEQFF.

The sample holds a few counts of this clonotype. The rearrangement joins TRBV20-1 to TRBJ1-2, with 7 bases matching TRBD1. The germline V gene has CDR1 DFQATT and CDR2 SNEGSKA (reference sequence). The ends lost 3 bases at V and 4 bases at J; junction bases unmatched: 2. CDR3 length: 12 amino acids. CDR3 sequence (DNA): TGCAGTGCTAGCCGGACAGGCTATGGCTACACCTTC. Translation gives CSASRTGYGYTF.

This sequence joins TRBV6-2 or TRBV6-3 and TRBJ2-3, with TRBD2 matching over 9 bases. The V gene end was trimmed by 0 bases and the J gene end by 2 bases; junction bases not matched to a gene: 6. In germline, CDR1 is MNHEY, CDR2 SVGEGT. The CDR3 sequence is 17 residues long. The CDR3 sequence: CASSYSIAGVNTDTQYF. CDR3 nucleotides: TGTGCCAGCAGTTACTCGATAGCGGGGGTTAACACAGATACGCAGTATTTT.

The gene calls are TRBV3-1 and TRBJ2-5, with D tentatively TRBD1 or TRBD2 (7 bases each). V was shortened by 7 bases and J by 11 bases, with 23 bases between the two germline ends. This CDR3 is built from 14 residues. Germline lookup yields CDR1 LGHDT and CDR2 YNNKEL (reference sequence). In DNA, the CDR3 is TGTGCCAGCAACCAGGGGGAGGGTCTTGATGAGCAGTACTTC. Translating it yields CASNQGEGLDEQYF.

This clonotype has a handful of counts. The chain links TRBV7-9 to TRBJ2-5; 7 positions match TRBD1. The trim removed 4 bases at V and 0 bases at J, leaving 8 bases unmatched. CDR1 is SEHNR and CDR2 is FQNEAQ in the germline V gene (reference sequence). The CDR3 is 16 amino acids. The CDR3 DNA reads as TGTGCCAGCAGCTCCCGTTATGACAGGGACCAAGAGACCCAGTACTTC. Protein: CASSSRYDRDQETQYF.

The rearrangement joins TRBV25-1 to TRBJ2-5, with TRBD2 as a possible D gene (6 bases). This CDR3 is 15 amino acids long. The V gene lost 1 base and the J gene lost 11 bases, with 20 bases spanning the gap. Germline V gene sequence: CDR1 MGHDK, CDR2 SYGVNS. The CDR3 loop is CASSESGGMDNEQYF. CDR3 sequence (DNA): TGTGCCAGCAGTGAATCCGGGGGTATGGACAATGAGCAGTACTTC.

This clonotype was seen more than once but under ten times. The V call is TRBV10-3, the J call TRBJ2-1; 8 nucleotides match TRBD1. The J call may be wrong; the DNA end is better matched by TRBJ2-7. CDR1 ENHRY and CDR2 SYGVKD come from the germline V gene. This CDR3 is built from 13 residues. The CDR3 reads CAIQGDTYNEQYF. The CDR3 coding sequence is TGTGCCATACAGGGGGATACCTACAATGAGCAGTACTTC.